This T cell receptor beta chain was recorded in a study of Graves' ophthalmopathy and Graves' hyperthyroidism. This clonotype came up once. RNA served as the template for amplifying TCR beta CDR3 regions. Scientists carried out first-round RT-PCR using HTBI primers and then a second-round multiplex PCR. TCRdb re-called the multiplex PCR reads with MiXCR, one entry per CDR3 protein. The profile shows roughly 160,000 distinct CDR3 sequences, 37% of them singletons. Patients were left out if they had other autoimmune diseases, uncontrolled infections, pregnancy or lactation. The TCR originated in a woman aged 40 to 50 with Graves' ophthalmopathy. The sequenced sample consisted of peripheral blood.

The CDR3 here is CASAVPVGSGEQYF. The CDR3 DNA follows: TGTGCCAGCGCGGTTCCTGTAGGGTCTGGCGAGCAGTACTTC. The J gene is TRBJ2-7, the V gene TRBV6-2 or TRBV6-3; the D is unclear. Trimming pared 8 bases from V and 6 bases from J, leaving 20 bases between. The CDR3 length is 14 residues. Germline-derived CDR1 and CDR2 are MNHEY and SVGEGT.